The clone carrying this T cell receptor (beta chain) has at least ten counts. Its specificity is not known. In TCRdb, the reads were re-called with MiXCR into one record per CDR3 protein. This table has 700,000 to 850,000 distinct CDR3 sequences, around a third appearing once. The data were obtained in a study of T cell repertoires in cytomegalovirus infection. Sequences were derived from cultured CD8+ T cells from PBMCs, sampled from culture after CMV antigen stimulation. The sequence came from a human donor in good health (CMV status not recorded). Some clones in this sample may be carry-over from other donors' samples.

CDR3 residues: CASSTEGSGYTEAFF. In nucleotides, the CDR3 is TGTGCCAGCAGCACCGAGGGCTCTGGGTACACTGAAGCTTTCTTT. The V gene is TRBV7-9, the J gene TRBJ1-1; D gene uncertain. The V end lost 5 bases, the J end lost 3 bases, and 16 bases lay between the germline ends. The CDR3 spans 15 residues. CDR1 is SEHNR and CDR2 is FQNEAQ in the germline V gene (reference sequence).